This T cell receptor (beta chain) comes out of a study of siplizumab effects on memory and regulatory T cells. Germline V lookup: CDR1 SEHNR, CDR2 FQNEAQ (reference sequence). CDR3 length: 17 residues. Germline trimming cut 3 bases from V and 6 bases from J; bases unmatched to any gene: 16. Broader study findings: Alloreactive CD4+ clones that could be mapped were on average about 69% Treg-derived with siplizumab, against roughly 25% in controls. Major contributors to the alloresponse seemed to be naive T cells, which also appeared more diverse than memory cells.

Note on this clone: Its antigen is undetermined.

TCR templates numbering some 100,000 were assayed per sample. The assay was immunoSEQ multiplex PCR, and TCRdb's table has in-frame clones only and misses some. The repertoire holds about 100,000 clones, with roughly nine tenths as singletons. The receptor was derived from a human donor in good health. The rearrangement links TRBV7-9 to TRBJ1-1, with 7 bases fitting TRBD1. The sequencing input was CD4+ T cells sorted from blood. The CDR3 loop reads CASSFISFEGAEAEAFF. CDR3 sequence (DNA): TGTGCCAGCAGCTTTATCTCGTTTGAGGGGGCTGAAGCTGAAGCTTTCTTT.